Following are 3 T cell receptor beta chains from one sample sequenced in a study of T cell responses to AZD1222 COVID-19 vaccine. The data were produced by immunoSEQ multiplex PCR, yet TCRdb's version contains in-frame clones alone and is incomplete. The table records about 150,000 clones, about nine tenths of them present only once. Sequencing was performed on peripheral blood, taken on day 0 of MenACWY control vaccination. The receptors shown here come from an adult in good health.

V is TRBV7-8 and J is TRBJ2-1; no clear D. The CDR3 length is 14 residues. Germline V lookup: CDR1 SGHVS, CDR2 FQNEAQ. V lost 6 bases, J lost 5 bases, and 14 bases lay in between. CDR3 DNA: TGTGCCAGCAGTAGGTTGTTATCCCACAATGAGCAGTTCTTC. Amino acids: CASSRLLSHNEQFF.

The rearrangement uses TRBV19 and TRBJ1-1; D not certain. This CDR3 has 14 amino acids. Trimming removed 2 bases from V and 4 bases from J, with 11 bases in between. CDR1 LNHDA and CDR2 SQIVND come from the germline V gene (reference sequence). DNA for the CDR3: TGTGCCAGTAGTATAAAGACGGGTAGCACTGAAGCTTTCTTT. This sequence encodes CASSIKTGSTEAFF. Using reference TRBV19 and TRBJ1-1 for the parts outside the CDR3, the full variable domain is DGGITQSPKYLFRKEGQNVTLSCEQNLNHDAMYWYRQDPGQGLRLIYYSQIVNDFQKGDIAEGYSVSREKKESFPLTVTSAQKNPTAFYLCASSIKTGSTEAFFGQGTRLTVV.

The CDR3 DNA follows: TGTGCCAGCAGCCCCTTGGAGCTAGCGGGAACCGGGGAGCTGTTTTTT. Its protein product is CASSPLELAGTGELFF. This sequence joins TRBV3-1 (or the pseudogene TRBV3-2) and TRBJ2-2; TRBD2 agrees at 9 bases. Trimming at V came to 4 bases and at J to 5 bases, leaving 8 bases not matched to a gene. CDR1 LGHDT and CDR2 YNNKEL come from the germline V gene (reference sequence). The CDR3 has 16 residues.